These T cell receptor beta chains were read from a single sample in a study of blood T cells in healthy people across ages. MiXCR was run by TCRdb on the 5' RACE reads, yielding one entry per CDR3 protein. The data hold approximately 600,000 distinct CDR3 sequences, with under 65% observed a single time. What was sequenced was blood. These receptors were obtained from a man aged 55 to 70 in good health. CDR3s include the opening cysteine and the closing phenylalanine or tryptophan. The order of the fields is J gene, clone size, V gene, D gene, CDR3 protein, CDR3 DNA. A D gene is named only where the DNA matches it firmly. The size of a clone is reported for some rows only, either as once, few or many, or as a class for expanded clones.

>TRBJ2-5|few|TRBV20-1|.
CSAPMVGAETQYF
TGCAGTGCCCCGATGGTGGGGGCGGAGACCCAGTACTTC
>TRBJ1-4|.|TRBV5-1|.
CASSSQVGQTNEKLFF
TGCGCCAGCAGCTCCCAGGTTGGCCAAACTAATGAAAAACTGTTTTTT
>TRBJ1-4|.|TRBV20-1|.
CSGGEAEKLFF
TGCAGTGGAGGGGAGGCTGAAAAACTGTTTTTT
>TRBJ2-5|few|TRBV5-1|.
CASSLEPLRSGGETQYF
TGCGCCAGCAGCTTGGAACCGCTCCGGTCAGGTGGGGAGACCCAGTACTTC
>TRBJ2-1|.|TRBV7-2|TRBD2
CASSSTSGGSSYNEQFF
TGTGCCAGCAGCTCCACTAGCGGGGGGAGCTCCTACAATGAGCAGTTCTTC
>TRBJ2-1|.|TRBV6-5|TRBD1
CASSYAPGTGYNEQFF
TGTGCCAGCAGTTACGCCCCCGGGACAGGGTACAATGAGCAGTTCTTC
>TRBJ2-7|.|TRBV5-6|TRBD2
CASSTASGVYEQYF
TGTGCCAGCAGCACCGCTAGCGGGGTCTACGAGCAGTACTTC
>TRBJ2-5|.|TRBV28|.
CASRPGGKTQYF
TGTGCCAGCAGGCCTGGGGGAAAGACCCAGTACTTC
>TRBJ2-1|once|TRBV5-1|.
CASRTGTSSSYNEQFF
TGCGCCAGCCGTACCGGGACGTCCAGCTCCTACAATGAGCAGTTCTTC
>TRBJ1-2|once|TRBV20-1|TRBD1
CSAGGQENYGYTF
TGCAGTGCAGGCGGACAGGAAAACTATGGCTACACCTTC
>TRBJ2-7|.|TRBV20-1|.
CSARDVTGPYEQYF
TGCAGTGCTAGAGATGTGACGGGCCCTTACGAGCAGTACTTC
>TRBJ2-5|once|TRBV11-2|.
CASSLERGWEQYF
TGTGCCAGCAGCTTAGAGAGGGGATGGGAGCAGTACTTC
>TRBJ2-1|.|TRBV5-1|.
CASSLAGTNEQFF
TGCGCCAGCAGCTTGGCAGGGACCAATGAGCAGTTCTTC
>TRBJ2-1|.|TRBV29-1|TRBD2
CSVTGTSGEWNEQFF
TGCAGCGTAACCGGGACTAGCGGGGAGTGGAATGAGCAGTTCTTC
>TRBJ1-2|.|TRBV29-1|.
CSVELGNGYTF
TGCAGCGTTGAATTAGGGAATGGCTACACCTTC
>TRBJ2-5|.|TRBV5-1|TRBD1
CASSLGQGALTPEYF
TGCGCCAGCAGCCTGGGGCAGGGGGCGCTTACCCCCGAGTACTTC
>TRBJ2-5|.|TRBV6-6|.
CASSSRQTQETQYF
TGTGCCAGCAGTTCGAGGCAGACCCAAGAGACCCAGTACTTC
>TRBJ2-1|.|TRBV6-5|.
CATGGRGADNEQFF
TGTGCCACCGGGGGCCGGGGGGCGGACAATGAGCAGTTCTTC
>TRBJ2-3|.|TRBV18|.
CASSPAPGHADTQYF
TGTGCCAGCTCACCGGCCCCTGGACACGCAGATACGCAGTATTTT
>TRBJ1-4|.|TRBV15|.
CATSRDMTATNEKLFF
TGTGCCACCAGCAGAGATATGACAGCAACTAATGAAAAACTGTTTTTT
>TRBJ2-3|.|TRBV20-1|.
CSARLPPRGAGTQYF
TGCAGTGCTAGACTCCCCCCCCGAGGCGCAGGTACGCAGTATTTT
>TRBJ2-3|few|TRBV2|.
CASSEIRGASGTQYF
TGTGCCAGCAGTGAAATCCGCGGGGCATCCGGTACGCAGTATTTT
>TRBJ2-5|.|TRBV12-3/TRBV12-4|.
CASGGQTKGETQYF
TGTGCCAGCGGAGGACAGACCAAGGGAGAGACCCAGTACTTC
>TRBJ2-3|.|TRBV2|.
CASSAPGSGRQYF
TGTGCCAGCAGCGCGCCCGGTTCTGGAAGGCAGTATTTT
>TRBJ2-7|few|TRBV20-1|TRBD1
CSAYSGTGGNYEQYF
TGCAGTGCTTACTCCGGGACAGGGGGCAACTACGAGCAGTACTTC
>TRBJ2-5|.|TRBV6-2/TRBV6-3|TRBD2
CASSLASGARETQYF
TGTGCCAGTTCCCTGGCTAGCGGGGCTCGGGAGACCCAGTACTTC
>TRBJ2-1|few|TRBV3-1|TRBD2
CAIKEREANEQFF
TGTGCTATTAAGGAGCGGGAAGCGAATGAGCAGTTCTTC
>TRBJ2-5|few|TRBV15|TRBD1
CATSRARVPGTENQETQYF
TGTGCCACCAGCAGAGCAAGGGTACCCGGGACAGAGAATCAAGAGACCCAGTACTTC
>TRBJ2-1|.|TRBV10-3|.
CAISVGLDPRNEQFF
TGTGCCATCAGTGTGGGACTGGACCCTCGGAATGAGCAGTTCTTC
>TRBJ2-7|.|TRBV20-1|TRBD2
CSAATLSGGPWGSYEQYF
TGCAGTGCCGCTACCCTTAGCGGGGGGCCCTGGGGTTCCTACGAGCAGTACTTC
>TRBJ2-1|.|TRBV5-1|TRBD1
CASSQTTGGYNEQFF
TGCGCCAGCAGCCAGACGACAGGGGGGTACAATGAGCAGTTCTTC
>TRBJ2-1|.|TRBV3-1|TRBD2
CASSPSLAGGRNEQFF
TGTGCCAGCAGCCCCTCACTAGCGGGGGGGCGTAATGAGCAGTTCTTC
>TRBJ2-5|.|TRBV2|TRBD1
CAGSVGGGRETQYF
TGTGCCGGCAGTGTAGGGGGCGGAAGGGAGACCCAGTACTTC
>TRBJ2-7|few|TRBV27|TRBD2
CASRLSLAGSSYEQYF
TGTGCCAGCAGACTCTCCCTAGCGGGGTCCTCCTACGAGCAGTACTTC
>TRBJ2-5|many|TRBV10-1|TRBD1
CASSPGTDQETQYF
TGCGCCAGCAGCCCCGGGACAGACCAAGAGACCCAGTACTTC
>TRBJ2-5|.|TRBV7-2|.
CASTTQETQYF
TGTGCCAGCACCACCCAGGAGACCCAGTACTTC
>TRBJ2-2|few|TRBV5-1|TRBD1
CASSLLQGQGTGELFF
TGCGCCAGCAGCTTGCTCCAGGGACAGGGCACCGGGGAGCTGTTTTTT
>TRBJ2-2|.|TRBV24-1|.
CATSDTFGELFF
TGTGCCACCAGTGACACCTTCGGGGAGCTGTTTTTT
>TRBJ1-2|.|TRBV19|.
CASSTIAPDQGGLYGYTF
TGTGCCAGTAGTACCATAGCCCCGGATCAGGGAGGGCTCTATGGCTACACCTTC
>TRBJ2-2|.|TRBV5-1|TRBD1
CASSLSTTGVVTGELFF
TGCGCCAGCAGCCTCTCAACGACAGGGGTAGTGACCGGGGAGCTGTTTTTT
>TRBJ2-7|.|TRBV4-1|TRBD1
CAAPGTGGLYEQYF
TGCGCGGCACCGGGGACAGGGGGCCTCTACGAGCAGTACTTC
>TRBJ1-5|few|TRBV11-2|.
CASSLEGGNQPQHF
TGTGCCAGCAGCTTAGAGGGAGGCAATCAGCCCCAGCATTTT
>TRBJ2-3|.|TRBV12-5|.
CASGRTSTDTQYF
TGTGCTAGTGGTAGAACTAGCACAGATACGCAGTATTTT
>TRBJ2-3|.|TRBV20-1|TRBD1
CSAPGQASDTQYF
TGCAGTGCGCCGGGACAGGCTTCAGATACGCAGTATTTT
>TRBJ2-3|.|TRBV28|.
CASRPRPDTDTQYF
TGTGCCAGCAGGCCCCGCCCGGACACAGATACGCAGTATTTT
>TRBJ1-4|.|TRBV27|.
CASSYGGAREKLFF
TGTGCCAGCAGCTACGGGGGGGCGAGGGAAAAACTGTTTTTT
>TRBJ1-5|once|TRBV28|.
CASQGGNQPQHF
TGTGCCAGCCAGGGAGGCAATCAGCCCCAGCATTTT
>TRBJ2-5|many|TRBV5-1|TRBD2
CASSFRLGGETQYF
TGCGCCAGCAGCTTCAGGCTGGGAGGGGAGACCCAGTACTTC
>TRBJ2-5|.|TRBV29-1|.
CSVARPTSPAYQETQYF
TGCAGCGTTGCTAGGCCCACTAGCCCAGCGTACCAAGAGACCCAGTACTTC
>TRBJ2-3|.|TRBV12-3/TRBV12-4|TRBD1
CASSFGRGQGPDTQYF
TGTGCCAGCAGCTTTGGTAGGGGACAGGGGCCAGATACGCAGTATTTT
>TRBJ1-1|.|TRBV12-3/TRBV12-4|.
CASSALQGFTEAFF
TGTGCCAGCAGCGCCCTGCAGGGTTTCACTGAAGCTTTCTTT
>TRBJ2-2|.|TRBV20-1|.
CSATYGPTGELFF
TGCAGTGCCACCTATGGCCCCACCGGGGAGCTGTTTTTT
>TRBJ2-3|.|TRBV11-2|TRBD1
CASSGDRATDTQYF
TGTGCCAGCAGTGGGGACAGGGCGACAGATACGCAGTATTTT
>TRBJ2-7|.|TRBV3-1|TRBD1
CASSPRDRSLLEQYF
TGTGCCAGCAGCCCCCGGGACAGGTCTCTTCTCGAGCAGTACTTC